Reported below is one T cell receptor beta chain. What it binds is not known. Healthy bone marrow donors made up the donors. The CDR3 is 15 amino acids. The germline V gene has CDR1 SEHNR and CDR2 FQNEAQ (reference sequence). This sample stems from a study of cytomegalovirus exposure and HLA in healthy donors. Study details: Earlier, 150 million to 200 million T cells were analyzed, and over 95 million unique TCR beta sequences were found among them.

Vbeta (60) and Jbeta (13) primers were used in the PCR. Generated by immunoSEQ multiplex PCR, the TCRdb table keeps only in-frame clones and is missing some. The table for this sample gives 150,000 to 200,000 clones. Study-wide results and limits: In vitro work confirmed that a few CMV-associated chains recognize CMV antigens. Later analysis showed TCR association rates varying by HLA locus, highest for DRB1 and lowest for HLA-C.

Sequencing used PBMCs. The clonotype was recovered from a man aged 30 to 39 in good health and CMV-seronegative. The V and J genes are TRBV7-9 and TRBJ2-5, with TRBD1 matching over 8 bases. The closer fit of TRBJ2-7 to the DNA end suggests the J call may be wrong. The CDR3, as DNA: TGTGCCAGCAGCTTAGCGAAGGACAGGGTCTACGAGCAGTACTTC. It specifies CASSLAKDRVYEQYF.